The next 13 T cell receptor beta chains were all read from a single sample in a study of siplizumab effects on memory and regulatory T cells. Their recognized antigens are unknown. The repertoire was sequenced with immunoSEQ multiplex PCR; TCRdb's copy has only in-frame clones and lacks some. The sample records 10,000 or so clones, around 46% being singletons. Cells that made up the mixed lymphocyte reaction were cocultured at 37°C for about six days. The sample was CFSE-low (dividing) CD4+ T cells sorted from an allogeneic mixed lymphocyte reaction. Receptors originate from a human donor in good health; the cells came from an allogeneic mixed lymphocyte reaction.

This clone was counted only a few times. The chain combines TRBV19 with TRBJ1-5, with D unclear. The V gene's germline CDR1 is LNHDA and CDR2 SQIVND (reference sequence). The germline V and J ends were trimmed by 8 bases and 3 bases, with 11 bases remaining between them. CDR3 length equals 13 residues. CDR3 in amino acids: CASSTTVNQPQHF. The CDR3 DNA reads TGTGCCAGTTCTACCACCGTCAATCAGCCCCAGCATTTT.

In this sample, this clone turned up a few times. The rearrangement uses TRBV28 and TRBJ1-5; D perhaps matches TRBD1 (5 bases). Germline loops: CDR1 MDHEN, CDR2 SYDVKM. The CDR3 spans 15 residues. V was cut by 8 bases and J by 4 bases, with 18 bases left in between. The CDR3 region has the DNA TGTGCCAGCCTTAGACGGGGGGGTGGGAATCAGCCCCAGCATTTT. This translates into CASLRRGGGNQPQHF.

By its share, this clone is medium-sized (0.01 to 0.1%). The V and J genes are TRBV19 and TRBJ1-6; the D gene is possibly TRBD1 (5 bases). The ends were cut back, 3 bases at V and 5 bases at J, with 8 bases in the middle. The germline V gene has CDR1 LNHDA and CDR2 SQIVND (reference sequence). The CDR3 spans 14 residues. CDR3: CASSITGDNSPLHF. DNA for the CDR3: TGTGCCAGTAGTATTACAGGAGATAATTCACCCCTCCACTTT. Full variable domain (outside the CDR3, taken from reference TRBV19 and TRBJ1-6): DGGITQSPKYLFRKEGQNVTLSCEQNLNHDAMYWYRQDPGQGLRLIYYSQIVNDFQKGDIAEGYSVSREKKESFPLTVTSAQKNPTAFYLCASSITGDNSPLHFGNGTRLTVT.

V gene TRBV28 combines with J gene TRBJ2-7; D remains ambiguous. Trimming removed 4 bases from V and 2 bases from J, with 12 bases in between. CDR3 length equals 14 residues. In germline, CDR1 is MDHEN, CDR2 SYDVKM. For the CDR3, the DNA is TGTGCCAGCAGTTACGCAAATAATCCCTACGAGCAGTACTTC. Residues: CASSYANNPYEQYF.

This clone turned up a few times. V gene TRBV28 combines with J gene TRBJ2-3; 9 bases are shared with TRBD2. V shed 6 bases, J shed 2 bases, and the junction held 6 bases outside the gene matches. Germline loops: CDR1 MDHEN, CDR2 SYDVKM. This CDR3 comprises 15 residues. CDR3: CASSSAGGITDTQYF. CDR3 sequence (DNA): TGTGCCAGCAGCTCAGCGGGAGGCATCACAGATACGCAGTATTTT. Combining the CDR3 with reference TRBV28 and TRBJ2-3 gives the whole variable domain DVKVTQSSRYLVKRTGEKVFLECVQDMDHENMFWYRQDPGLGLRLIYFSYDVKMKEKGDIPEGYSVSREKKERFSLILESASTNQTSMYLCASSSAGGITDTQYFGPGTRLTVL.

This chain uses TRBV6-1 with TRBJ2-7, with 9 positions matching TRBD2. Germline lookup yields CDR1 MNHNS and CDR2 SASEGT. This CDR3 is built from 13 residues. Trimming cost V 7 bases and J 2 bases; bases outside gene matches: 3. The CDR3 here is CASTVAGAYEQYF. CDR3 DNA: TGTGCCAGCACCGTAGCGGGAGCCTACGAGCAGTACTTC.

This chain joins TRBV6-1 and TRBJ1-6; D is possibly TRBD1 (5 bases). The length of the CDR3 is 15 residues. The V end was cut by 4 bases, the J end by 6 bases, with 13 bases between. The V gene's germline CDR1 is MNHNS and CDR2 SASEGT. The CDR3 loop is CASSAETVGNSPLHF. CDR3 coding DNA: TGTGCCAGCAGTGCAGAGACAGTGGGTAATTCACCCCTCCACTTT.

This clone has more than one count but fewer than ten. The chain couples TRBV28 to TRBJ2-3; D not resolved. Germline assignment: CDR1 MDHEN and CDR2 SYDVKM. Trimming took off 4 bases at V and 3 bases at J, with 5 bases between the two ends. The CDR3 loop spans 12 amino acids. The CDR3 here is CASSSGTDTQYF. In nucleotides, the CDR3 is TGTGCCAGCAGTTCGGGTACAGATACGCAGTATTTT.

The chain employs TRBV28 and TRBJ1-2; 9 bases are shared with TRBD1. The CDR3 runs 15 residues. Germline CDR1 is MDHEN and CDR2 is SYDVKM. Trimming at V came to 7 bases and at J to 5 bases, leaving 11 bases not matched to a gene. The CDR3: CASNQDRGLAYGYTF. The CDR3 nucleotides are TGTGCCAGCAACCAGGACAGGGGACTAGCATATGGCTACACCTTC.

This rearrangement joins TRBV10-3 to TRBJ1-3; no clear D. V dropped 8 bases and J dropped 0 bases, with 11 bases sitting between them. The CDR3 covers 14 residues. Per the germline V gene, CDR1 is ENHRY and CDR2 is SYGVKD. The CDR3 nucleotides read TGTGCCATCGAAACGGATAGCTCTGGAAACACCATATATTTT. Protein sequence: CAIETDSSGNTIYF.

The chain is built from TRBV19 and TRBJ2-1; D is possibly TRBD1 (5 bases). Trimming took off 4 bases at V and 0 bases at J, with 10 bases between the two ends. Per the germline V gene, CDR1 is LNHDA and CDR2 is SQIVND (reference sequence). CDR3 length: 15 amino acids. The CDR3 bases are TGTGCCAGTAGTAAGGGTAGGGGCTCCTACAATGAGCAGTTCTTC. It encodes CASSKGRGSYNEQFF.

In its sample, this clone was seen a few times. DNA of the CDR3: TGTGCCAGCAGCTTAGATGGACTTTCCTACAATGAGCAGTTCTTC. It codes for CASSLDGLSYNEQFF. The gene calls are TRBV11-3 and TRBJ2-1, with D possibly being TRBD2 (5 bases). Germline CDR1 is SGHNT and CDR2 is YENEEA. V was cut by 0 bases and J by 1 base, with 7 bases left in between. The CDR3 is made up of 15 amino acids.

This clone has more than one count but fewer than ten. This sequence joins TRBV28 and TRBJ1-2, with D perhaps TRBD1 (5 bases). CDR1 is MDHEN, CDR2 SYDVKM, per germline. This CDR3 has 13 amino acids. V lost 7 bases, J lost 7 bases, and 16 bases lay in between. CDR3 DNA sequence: TGTGCCAGCACCTCGACAGCGATCCTTGGCTACACCTTC. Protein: CASTSTAILGYTF.